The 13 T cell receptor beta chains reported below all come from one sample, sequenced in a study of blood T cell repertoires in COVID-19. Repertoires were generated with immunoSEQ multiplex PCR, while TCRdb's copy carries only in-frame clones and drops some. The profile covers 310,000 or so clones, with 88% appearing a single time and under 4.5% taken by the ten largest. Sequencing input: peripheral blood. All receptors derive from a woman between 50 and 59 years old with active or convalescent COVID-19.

The CDR3 is CASSSDGLNNSPLHF. DNA of the CDR3: TGTGCCAGCAGCTCCGATGGGCTGAATAATTCACCCCTCCACTTT. This chain connects TRBV7-3 to TRBJ1-6; D ambiguous. CDR3 length equals 15 residues. Germline-derived CDR1 and CDR2 are SGHTA and FQGTGA. V lost 4 bases and J 5 bases, leaving 12 bases between the germline ends.

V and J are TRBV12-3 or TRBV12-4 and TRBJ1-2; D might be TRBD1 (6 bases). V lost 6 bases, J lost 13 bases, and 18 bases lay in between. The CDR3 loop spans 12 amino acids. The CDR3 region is CASSSFREGGTF. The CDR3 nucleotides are TGTGCCAGCAGCTCTTTCAGGGAGGGGGGCACCTTC.

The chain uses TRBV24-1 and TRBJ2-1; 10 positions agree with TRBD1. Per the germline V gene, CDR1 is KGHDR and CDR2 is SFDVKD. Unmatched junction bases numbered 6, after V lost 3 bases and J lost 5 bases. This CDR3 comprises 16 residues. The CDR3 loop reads CATSDPRTGGNNEQFF. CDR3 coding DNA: TGTGCCACCAGTGATCCCCGGACAGGGGGGAACAATGAGCAGTTCTTC.

In DNA, the CDR3 is TGTGCCAGCAGTTGGGCTTGGGGGGTGGGGAACTCCTACGAGCAGTACTTC. This gives the protein CASSWAWGVGNSYEQYF. This sequence joins TRBV28 and TRBJ2-7; TRBD2 might be the D (6 bases). V was shortened by 4 bases and J by 0 bases, with 19 bases between the two germline ends. CDR1 MDHEN and CDR2 SYDVKM come from the germline V gene. The CDR3 sequence is 17 residues long.

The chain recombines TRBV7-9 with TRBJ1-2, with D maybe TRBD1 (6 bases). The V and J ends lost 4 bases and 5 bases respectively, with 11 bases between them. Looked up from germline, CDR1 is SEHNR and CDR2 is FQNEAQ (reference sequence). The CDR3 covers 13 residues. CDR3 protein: CASSSQGLYGYTF. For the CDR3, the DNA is TGTGCCAGCAGCTCCCAGGGGTTGTATGGCTACACCTTC. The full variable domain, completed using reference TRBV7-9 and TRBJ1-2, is DTGVSQNPRHKITKRGQNVTFRCDPISEHNRLYWYRQTLGQGPEFLTYFQNEAQLEKSRLLSDRFSAERPKGSFSTLEIQRTEQGDSAMYLCASSSQGLYGYTFGSGTRLTVV.

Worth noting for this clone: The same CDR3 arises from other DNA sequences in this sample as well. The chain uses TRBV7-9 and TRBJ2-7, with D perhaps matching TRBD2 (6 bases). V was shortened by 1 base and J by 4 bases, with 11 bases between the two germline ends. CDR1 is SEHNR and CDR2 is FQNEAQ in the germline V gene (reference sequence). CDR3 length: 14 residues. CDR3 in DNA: TGTGCCAGCAGCTTAGGGGACTCGTTATACGAGCAGTACTTC. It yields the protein CASSLGDSLYEQYF. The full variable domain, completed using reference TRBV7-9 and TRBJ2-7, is DTGVSQNPRHKITKRGQNVTFRCDPISEHNRLYWYRQTLGQGPEFLTYFQNEAQLEKSRLLSDRFSAERPKGSFSTLEIQRTEQGDSAMYLCASSLGDSLYEQYFGPGTRLTVT.

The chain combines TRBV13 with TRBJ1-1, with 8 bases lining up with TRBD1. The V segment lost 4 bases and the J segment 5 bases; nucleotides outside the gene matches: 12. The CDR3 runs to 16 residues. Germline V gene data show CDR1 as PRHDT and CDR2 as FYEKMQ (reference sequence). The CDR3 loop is CASSWTRTGFMTEAFF. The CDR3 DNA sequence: TGTGCCAGCAGCTGGACAAGGACAGGGTTTATGACTGAAGCTTTCTTT.

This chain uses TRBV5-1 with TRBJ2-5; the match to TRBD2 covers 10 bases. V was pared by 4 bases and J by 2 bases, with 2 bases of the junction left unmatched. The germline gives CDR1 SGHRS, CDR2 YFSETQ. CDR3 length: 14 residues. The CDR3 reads CASSMGLAQETQYF. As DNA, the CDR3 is TGCGCCAGCAGCATGGGACTAGCGCAAGAGACCCAGTACTTC. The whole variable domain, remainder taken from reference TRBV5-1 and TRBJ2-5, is KAGVTQTPRYLIKTRGQQVTLSCSPISGHRSVSWYQQTPGQGLQFLFEYFSETQRNKGNFPGRFSGRQFSNSRSEMNVSTLELGDSALYLCASSMGLAQETQYFGPGTRLLVL.

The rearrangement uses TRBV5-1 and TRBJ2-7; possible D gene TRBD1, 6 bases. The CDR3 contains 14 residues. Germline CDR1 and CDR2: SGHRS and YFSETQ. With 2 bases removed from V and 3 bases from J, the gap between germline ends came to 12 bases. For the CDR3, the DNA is TGCGCCAGCAGCTTCGTGGGGGCGGACTACGAGCAGTACTTC. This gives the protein CASSFVGADYEQYF.

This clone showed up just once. CDR3 nucleotide sequence: TGCGCCAGCAGCCAAGCGCGACCCGGCGGGTTGTTATCCGGGGAGCTGTTTTTT. Amino acids: CASSQARPGGLLSGELFF. The chain employs TRBV4-3 and TRBJ2-2; a possible D gene is TRBD2 (5 bases). Trimming left V 1 base short and J 6 bases short, with 21 bases between. The CDR3 is made up of 18 amino acids. The germline V gene has CDR1 LGHNA and CDR2 YSLEER.

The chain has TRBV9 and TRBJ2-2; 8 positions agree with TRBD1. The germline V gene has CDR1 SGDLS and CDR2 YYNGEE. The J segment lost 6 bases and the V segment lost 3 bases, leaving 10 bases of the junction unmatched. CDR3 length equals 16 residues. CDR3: CASSAHVDRDPGELFF. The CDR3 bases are TGTGCCAGCAGCGCCCACGTGGACAGGGACCCCGGGGAGCTGTTTTTT.

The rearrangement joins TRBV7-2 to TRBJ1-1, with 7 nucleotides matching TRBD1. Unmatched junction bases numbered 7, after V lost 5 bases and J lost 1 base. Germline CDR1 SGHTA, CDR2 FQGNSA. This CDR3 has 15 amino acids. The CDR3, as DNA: TGTGCCAGCAGCCTGAGGGGGCGCGGGAACACTGAAGCTTTCTTT. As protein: CASSLRGRGNTEAFF.

The CDR3 DNA reads TGCAGCGTTGAAGGGCAGACTAACTATGGCTACACCTTC. As protein: CSVEGQTNYGYTF. The V gene is TRBV29-1, the J gene TRBJ1-2; D is unclear. Deletions cut 1 base from V and 0 bases from J, with 6 bases between. The CDR3 consists of 13 residues. Germline V CDR1 and CDR2: SQVTM, ANQGSEA.